The rows below give T cell receptor beta chains drawn from one sample of a study of CD39 and CD103 CD8 tumor-infiltrating T cells. Sequencing used immunoSEQ multiplex PCR; TCRdb keeps in-frame clones, though not all of them. The table lists a few thousand clones, roughly 70% of them singletons. Sequencing used CD8+ T cells sorted from blood. The receptors were sampled from a human donor with head and neck squamous cell carcinoma. Each CDR3 is given with its conserved first and last residue. A D gene is named only where the DNA matches it firmly. Where a row states a size, it is once, few, many or the class of an expanded clone; other rows omit it.

j_call v_call d_call clone_size cdr3_aa cdr3_nt
TRBJ1-6 TRBV11-2 TRBD1 NA CASSEGQGGSPLHF TGTGCCAGCAGCGAGGGACAGGGAGGTTCACCCCTCCACTTT
TRBJ1-5 TRBV5-8 NA NA CASSLPGDSRGNQPQHF TGTGCCAGCAGCTTGCCCGGGGACTCCCGGGGCAATCAGCCCCAGCATTTT
TRBJ1-4 TRBV6-5 NA few CASSPGQRNEKLFF TGTGCCAGCAGCCCTGGACAGAGGAATGAAAAACTGTTTTTT
TRBJ2-7 TRBV19 NA NA CASSLGSGYEQYF TGTGCCAGTAGTCTCGGGTCGGGCTACGAGCAGTACTTC
TRBJ1-1 TRBV5-4 TRBD1 NA CASSLSQGLNTEAFF TGTGCCAGCAGCTTATCACAGGGGCTGAACACTGAAGCTTTCTTT
TRBJ2-3 TRBV6-4 NA NA CASSEAGGADTQYF TGTGCCAGCAGTGAAGCGGGCGGGGCGGATACGCAGTATTTT
TRBJ2-1 TRBV6-4 TRBD2 few CASSDSGGGPYNEQFF TGTGCCAGCAGTGACTCCGGGGGGGGACCCTACAATGAGCAGTTCTTC
TRBJ1-5 TRBV21-1 NA NA CASTGTGCLNQPQHF TGTGCCAGCACCGGGACAGGGTGCCTCAATCAGCCCCAGCATTTT
TRBJ2-7 TRBV7-9 NA NA CASSAQGHFYEQYF TGTGCCAGCAGCGCTCAGGGACACTTCTACGAGCAGTACTTC
TRBJ1-6 TRBV15 TRBD1 NA CATSGGTGYNSPLHF TGTGCCACCAGTGGCGGGACAGGGTATAATTCACCCCTCCACTTT
TRBJ2-5 TRBV7-9 TRBD2 NA CASSLGTSGRYQETQYF TGTGCCAGCAGCTTAGGGACTAGCGGGCGGTACCAAGAGACCCAGTACTTC
TRBJ2-3 TRBV11-2 TRBD2 NA CASSSGGAIRGADTQYF TGTGCCAGCAGCAGCGGGGGGGCTATCAGGGGGGCAGATACGCAGTATTTT
TRBJ1-1 TRBV5-5 NA NA CASSFEGWNTEAFF TGTGCCAGCAGCTTCGAGGGATGGAACACTGAAGCTTTCTTT
TRBJ1-2 TRBV16 NA few CASSQSLQGSGYTF TGTGCCAGCAGCCAATCACTACAGGGCTCTGGCTACACCTTC
TRBJ2-1 TRBV5-1 TRBD1 NA CASSFPGTGGNPNEQFF TGCGCCAGCAGCTTCCCCGGGACAGGGGGCAATCCCAATGAGCAGTTCTTC
TRBJ2-3 TRBV7-9 TRBD2 NA CASSPTSGGTTDTQYF TGTGCCAGCAGCCCGACTAGCGGGGGAACCACAGATACGCAGTATTTT
TRBJ1-1 TRBV2 NA NA CASRAPGQNTEAFF TGTGCCAGCAGGGCTCCGGGACAGAACACTGAAGCTTTCTTT
TRBJ2-1 TRBV6-4 TRBD2 NA CASSDEGSGGVDEQFF TGTGCCAGCAGTGACGAAGGTAGCGGGGGGGTCGATGAGCAGTTCTTC
TRBJ1-1 TRBV4-2 TRBD1 NA CASSQDGQGVSYTEAFF TGTGCCAGCAGCCAAGATGGGCAGGGGGTGAGTTACACTGAAGCTTTCTTT
TRBJ1-4 TRBV4-2 TRBD1 few CASSQKQGEGEKLFF TGTGCCAGCAGCCAGAAACAGGGGGAGGGTGAAAAACTGTTTTTT
TRBJ2-2 TRBV15 TRBD1 few CATSSPGQGETGELFF TGTGCCACCAGCAGTCCGGGACAGGGAGAAACCGGGGAGCTGTTTTTT
TRBJ2-7 TRBV6-1 NA NA CASSEAGDNSYEQYF TGTGCCAGCAGTGAAGCGGGGGACAACTCCTACGAGCAGTACTTC
TRBJ2-5 TRBV2 TRBD2 NA CASSPFGASGITSQETQYF TGTGCCAGCAGTCCGTTCGGGGCTAGCGGGATAACCTCCCAAGAGACCCAGTACTTC